These 22 T cell receptor beta chains were all obtained from the same sample, sequenced in a study of blood T cell repertoires in COVID-19. The method was immunoSEQ multiplex PCR; TCRdb's version includes in-frame clones alone and lacks a portion of them. This sample carries 80,000 to 100,000 clones, 90% of them seen once, and the ten largest clones take 1.5%. The sequenced material came from peripheral blood. Every receptor here comes from a human donor with active COVID-19. The donor label of this sample is uncertain.

This chain joins TRBV6-5 and TRBJ2-3, with D possibly TRBD1 on 6 matching bases. V was cut by 7 bases and J by 4 bases, with 12 bases left in between. Germline CDR1 MNHEY, CDR2 SVGAGI. The length of the CDR3 is 13 residues. Here the CDR3 reads CASTNRVSDTQYF. In nucleotides, the CDR3 is TGTGCCAGCACAAACAGGGTTTCAGATACGCAGTATTTT.

This clone was seen once. The CDR3 region is CASSYSEADSYEQYF. In DNA form, the CDR3 reads TGTGCCAGCAGTTACAGCGAAGCGGACAGCTACGAGCAGTACTTC. The chain employs TRBV6-5 and TRBJ2-7, with D possibly TRBD1 on 6 matching bases. V lost 2 bases and J lost 3, with 14 bases in between. The germline gives CDR1 MNHEY, CDR2 SVGAGI. The CDR3 is made up of 15 amino acids.

The chain carries TRBV7-2 and TRBJ1-6; 7 bases align to TRBD1. J lost 7 bases, V lost 6 bases, and 6 bases had no gene match. The CDR3 has 14 residues. The germline gives CDR1 SGHTA, CDR2 FQGNSA. The chain's CDR3 is CASRSGTENSPLHF. Written as DNA, the CDR3 is TGTGCCAGCAGATCCGGGACAGAGAATTCACCCCTCCACTTT.

The V gene is TRBV29-1, the J gene TRBJ2-5, with 8 bases fitting TRBD2. The CDR3 covers 14 residues. Germline values: CDR1 SQVTM, CDR2 ANQGSEA. V lost 6 bases, J lost 3 bases, and 9 bases stayed unmatched. The CDR3 region is CSVAGGEGKETQYF. The CDR3 nucleotides are TGCAGCGTCGCGGGGGGAGAGGGCAAAGAGACCCAGTACTTC. Full variable domain (rest looked up from reference TRBV29-1 and TRBJ2-5): SAVISQKPSRDICQRGTSLTIQCQVDSQVTMMFWYRQQPGQSLTLIATANQGSEATYESGFVIDKFPISRPNLTFSTLTVSNMSPEDSSIYLCSVAGGEGKETQYFGPGTRLLVL.

In this sample, this clone turned up once. The gene calls are TRBV19 and TRBJ2-3; maybe TRBD2 (6 bases). The CDR3 extends over 15 amino acids. Trimming took 5 bases from V and 3 from J, leaving 15 bases between them. Per the germline V gene, CDR1 is LNHDA and CDR2 is SQIVND (reference sequence). CDR3 protein: CASSALGSGTDTQYF. The CDR3 DNA reads as TGTGCCAGTAGTGCCCTCGGGAGCGGAACAGATACGCAGTATTTT.

The rearrangement joins TRBV13 to TRBJ2-1; D gene unclear. The length of the CDR3 is 12 residues. V lost 0 bases and J 10 bases, leaving 7 bases between the germline ends. Per the germline V gene, CDR1 is PRHDT and CDR2 is FYEKMQ (reference sequence). The CDR3 loop reads CASSLGRLEQFF. As DNA, the CDR3 is TGTGCCAGCAGCTTAGGTCGGTTGGAGCAGTTCTTC. Full variable domain (outside the CDR3, taken from reference TRBV13 and TRBJ2-1): AAGVIQSPRHLIKEKRETATLKCYPIPRHDTVYWYQQGPGQDPQFLISFYEKMQSDKGSIPDRFSAQQFSDYHSELNMSSLELGDSALYFCASSLGRLEQFFGPGTRLTVL.

V and J are TRBV30 and TRBJ2-3; 9 nucleotides agree with TRBD1. This CDR3 has 16 amino acids. Germline V gives CDR1 GTSNPN, CDR2 SVGIG (reference sequence). The trim removed 5 bases at V and 4 bases at J, leaving 13 bases unmatched. The CDR3 is CAWSGGQGRLADTQYF. CDR3 sequence (DNA): TGTGCCTGGTCGGGAGGACAGGGGAGGTTAGCAGATACGCAGTATTTT.

For the CDR3, the DNA is TGTGCCAGTAGTATTGGGGCGGCTGGGGCCAACGTCCTGACTTTC. It encodes CASSIGAAGANVLTF. V usage is TRBV19 and J usage is TRBJ2-6, with D possibly matching TRBD1 (5 bases). Germline CDR1 LNHDA, CDR2 SQIVND (reference sequence). V gave up 3 bases and J gave up 2 bases, with 8 bases separating them. CDR3 length: 15 amino acids.

The J gene is TRBJ2-2, the V gene TRBV7-9, with unresolved D. This CDR3 region has 12 residues. Germline V CDR1 and CDR2: SEHNR, FQNEAQ (reference sequence). V was clipped by 3 bases and J by 8 bases, with 7 bases between them. CDR3 in DNA: TGTGCCAGCAGCTTCTCCCGGGGGGAGCTGTTTTTT. Its protein is CASSFSRGELFF.

The V call is TRBV3-1 (or the pseudogene TRBV3-2), the J call TRBJ2-5; D perhaps matches TRBD2 (7 bases). Trimming shortened V by 4 bases and J by 0 bases, and 21 bases separated the two germline ends. Looked up from germline, CDR1 is LGHDT and CDR2 is YNNKEL (reference sequence). The CDR3 has 18 amino acids. In DNA, the CDR3 is TGTGCCAGCAGCCCGCTCCTCGGGGGGACACCAAACCAAGAGACCCAGTACTTC. Its translation is CASSPLLGGTPNQETQYF.

The J gene is TRBJ2-7, the V gene TRBV6-2 or TRBV6-3; TRBD2 matches 12 bases. This CDR3 spans 19 amino acids. Germline CDR1 MNHEY, CDR2 SVGEGT. Trimming cost V 5 bases and J 2 bases; bases outside gene matches: 16. The CDR3 DNA reads as TGTGCCAGCAGTAGTAACATTCGAGGGCGGACTAGCGGGACCTACGAGCAGTACTTC. Translation: CASSSNIRGRTSGTYEQYF.

The genes are TRBV19 and TRBJ2-7; 7 bases line up with TRBD1. CDR1 is LNHDA, CDR2 SQIVND, per germline (reference sequence). The CDR3 is 14 amino acids. V was clipped by 10 bases and J by 0 bases; unmatched bases: 9. CDR3 DNA: TGTGCCACCCAGGACAGGCAAAGCTCCTACGAGCAGTACTTC. Its protein is CATQDRQSSYEQYF.

This rearrangement joins TRBV2 to TRBJ2-3, with TRBD2 as a possible D gene (7 bases). Looked up from germline, CDR1 is SNHLY and CDR2 is FYNNEI. The CDR3 is 16 residues long. The V gene lost 6 bases and the J gene lost 6 bases, with 22 bases spanning the gap. CDR3 bases: TGTGCCAGCAGACATCTCCATGGGGGGGGGCTGGATACGCAGTATTTT. Translating it yields CASRHLHGGGLDTQYF. The full variable domain, its missing parts supplied by reference TRBV2 and TRBJ2-3, is EPEVTQTPSHQVTQMGQEVILRCVPISNHLYFYWYRQILGQKVEFLVSFYNNEISEKSEIFDDQFSVERPDGSNFTLKIRSTKLEDSAMYFCASRHLHGGGLDTQYFGPGTRLTVL.

The rearrangement links TRBV6-5 to TRBJ1-6; D possibly corresponds to TRBD1 (6 bases). Trimming stripped 7 bases from V and 4 bases from J, with 11 bases between. The CDR3 consists of 14 residues. In germline, CDR1 is MNHEY, CDR2 SVGAGI. CDR3 nucleotides: TGTGCCAGCAAAACAGGGATGTATAATTCACCCCTCCACTTT. Translation: CASKTGMYNSPLHF.

The chain couples TRBV6-5 to TRBJ1-6; D ambiguous. Germline CDR1 MNHEY, CDR2 SVGAGI. This CDR3 is built from 14 residues. V lost 5 bases and J lost 6, with 11 bases in between. The CDR3, as DNA: TGTGCCAGCAGTCCCCGTGGGCTTAATTCACCCCTCCACTTT. The encoded protein is CASSPRGLNSPLHF.

The rearrangement uses TRBV2 and TRBJ2-7; the D gene is possibly TRBD1 (5 bases). This CDR3 contains 15 residues. Per germline, CDR1 SNHLY and CDR2 FYNNEI. Trimming shortened V by 4 bases and J by 6 bases, and 19 bases separated the two germline ends. The CDR3 sequence: CASSGSGHRVSEQYF. CDR3 nucleotides: TGTGCCAGCAGTGGTTCCGGACATCGGGTAAGCGAGCAGTACTTC.

CDR3: CASKRPTGDTQYF. CDR3 nucleotide sequence: TGTGCCAGCAAGCGGCCTACGGGCGATACGCAGTATTTT. The V call is TRBV12-3 or TRBV12-4, the J call TRBJ2-3; a weak D match, TRBD2 (5 bases). V dropped 7 bases and J dropped 6 bases, with 14 bases sitting between them. CDR3 length: 13 residues.

In DNA, the CDR3 is TGTGCCAGCAGCCCGGGGACGACAGGGAAAGACGAGCAGTACTTC. Its translation is CASSPGTTGKDEQYF. This chain links TRBV11-3 with TRBJ2-7, with TRBD1 matching over 7 bases. The CDR3 extends over 15 amino acids. Germline CDR1 and CDR2: SGHNT and YENEEA. V was clipped by 5 bases and J by 5 bases; unmatched bases: 12.

V is TRBV3-1 (or the pseudogene TRBV3-2) and J is TRBJ2-5; 10 nucleotides line up with TRBD2. This CDR3 is built from 13 residues. CDR1 LGHDT and CDR2 YNNKEL come from the germline V gene (reference sequence). V lost 1 base, J lost 7 bases, and 0 bases stayed unmatched. The CDR3 spells CASSQGLAGTQYF. CDR3 sequence (DNA): TGTGCCAGCAGCCAAGGACTAGCGGGGACCCAGTACTTC.

The chain joins TRBV6-2 or TRBV6-3 to TRBJ2-7; D not certain. The CDR3 spans 14 residues. Germline V gene data show CDR1 as MNHEY and CDR2 as SVGEGT. V was pared by 2 bases and J by 5 bases, with 13 bases between. CDR3 protein: CASSYPSSSDEQYF. The CDR3 region has the DNA TGTGCCAGCAGTTACCCTTCATCCTCGGACGAGCAGTACTTC.

The rearrangement uses TRBV18 and TRBJ1-6, with no clear D. The CDR3 extends over 15 amino acids. Looked up from germline, CDR1 is KGHSH and CDR2 is LQKENI. V was pared by 3 bases and J by 3 bases, with 9 bases between. The CDR3 reads CASSPRPDYNSPLHF. The DNA of the CDR3 is TGTGCCAGCTCACCGCGGCCGGACTATAATTCACCCCTCCACTTT. The full variable domain, completed using reference TRBV18 and TRBJ1-6, is NAGVMQNPRHLVRRRGQEARLRCSPMKGHSHVYWYRQLPEEGLKFMVYLQKENIIDESGMPKERFSAEFPKEGPSILRIQQVVRGDSAAYFCASSPRPDYNSPLHFGNGTRLTVT.

The chain is built from TRBV7-2 and TRBJ2-5; possible D gene TRBD2, 5 bases. This CDR3 has 14 residues. CDR1 SGHTA and CDR2 FQGNSA come from the germline V gene. The ends were cut back, 0 bases at V and 5 bases at J, with 10 bases in the middle. CDR3 amino acids: CASSLAVGVETQYF. CDR3 sequence (DNA): TGTGCCAGCAGCTTAGCTGTGGGAGTGGAGACCCAGTACTTC.